This is a list of T cell receptor beta chains from one sample in a study of graft-versus-host responses after intestinal transplantation. Libraries were prepared by immunoSEQ multiplex PCR; TCRdb keeps only in-frame clonotypes and omits some of them. Counted here are 43,000 or so clones, roughly 94% occurring once; the ten biggest clones make up roughly 1.4%. This sample comprised PBMCs, obtained about 350 days after intestinal transplant. Source of these receptors: a human patient who received an intestinal transplant, so some T cells may come from the graft donor. The CDR3 runs from the conserved cysteine through the conserved F or W. A D gene is named only where the DNA matches it firmly.

TRBJ2-5 | TRBD1 | TRBV27 | CASSDRDGWETQYF
TRBJ2-3 | TRBD2 | TRBV5-1 | CASSWTIAGGQDTQYF
TRBJ2-5 | TRBD1 | TRBV14 | CASSRGTGLGETQYF
TRBJ2-7 | - | TRBV19 | CASSPDRDYSYEQYF
TRBJ2-5 | - | TRBV9 | CASSVEASSKTQYF
TRBJ1-2 | - | TRBV7-9 | CASSLGGINYGYTF
TRBJ2-3 | TRBD1 | TRBV6-6 | CASRDRGRRDTDTQYF
TRBJ1-2 | TRBD1 | TRBV6-5 | CASRPGQGSYGYTF
TRBJ1-2 | - | TRBV19 | CASSGGQRTGYTF
TRBJ2-7 | - | TRBV7-2 | CASSLGAGAYEQYF
TRBJ1-2 | - | TRBV11-2 | CASSLAPGDYGYTF
TRBJ2-7 | TRBD1 | TRBV5-4 | CASSLGGTETYEQYF
TRBJ1-1 | - | TRBV29-1 | CSVGGVNTEAFF
TRBJ2-7 | - | TRBV4-3 | CASSQDPGAEQYF
TRBJ2-7 | - | TRBV5-5 | CASSLVGGISYEQYF
TRBJ1-1 | TRBD1 | TRBV19 | CASIGTGYTEAFF
TRBJ1-6 | - | TRBV27 | CASSLRGRVSPLHF
TRBJ2-7 | TRBD2 | TRBV27 | CASRSGVSSYEQYF
TRBJ1-4 | - | TRBV5-1 | CASSLGQANEKLFF
TRBJ1-5 | - | TRBV11-2 | CASSLDRRAQPQHF
- | - | TRBV29-1 | CSVAPRTPFSSYEQYF
TRBJ1-4 | TRBD1 | TRBV11-2 | CASSPGTANEKLFF
TRBJ2-1 | - | TRBV29-1 | CSVVTVYNEQFF
TRBJ1-1 | - | TRBV5-4 | CASSLNTEAFF
TRBJ1-5 | TRBD1 | TRBV4-1 | CASSHLTGKPQHF
TRBJ2-7 | - | TRBV14 | CASSQDEALGPYF
TRBJ1-4 | - | TRBV5-4 | CASSLGVGKLFF
TRBJ2-5 | - | TRBV30 | CAWARQIQETQYF
TRBJ1-5 | - | TRBV19 | CASRTYGNQPQHF
TRBJ1-3 | - | TRBV10-3 | CAISSGPSGNTIYF
TRBJ2-7 | TRBD1 | TRBV7-2 | CASSSNTGQSEQYF
TRBJ1-1 | - | TRBV6-1 | CASSGRGNTEAFF
TRBJ2-7 | - | TRBV6-6 | CASSYRGGGSYEQYF
TRBJ2-7 | TRBD2 | TRBV9 | CASSPSGGHEQYF
TRBJ1-1 | - | TRBV2 | CASSQEGGAGGGTEAFF
TRBJ1-6 | - | TRBV10-3 | CAISGLGIGGNSPLHF
TRBJ2-7 | TRBD1 | TRBV7-2 | CASSLERGRQYF
TRBJ1-6 | - | TRBV19 | CASSRRQRPYNSPLHF
TRBJ1-1 | - | TRBV11-1 | CASSFSRGVAFF
TRBJ2-7 | - | TRBV10-1 | CASSRLGGREQYF
TRBJ2-1 | - | TRBV10-1 | CASSEEGEQFF
TRBJ2-4 | - | TRBV5-3 | CARSWAGSIQYF
TRBJ2-3 | TRBD2 | TRBV4-2 | CASSSSGETDTQYF